This T cell receptor beta chain is from a study of tumor-infiltrating lymphocytes in localized non-small cell lung cancer. About the study: Patients included smokers and never-smokers with various histologies, some sampled after neoadjuvant chemotherapy.

Study results and limitations: Different pieces of the same tissue were used for each assay. T-cell fraction did not differ between immunotypes IM1 and IM2.

In regard to this clone: The antigen remains unidentified.

The protocol was immunoSEQ multiplex PCR, while the TCRdb copy is restricted to in-frame clones and leaves out a portion. This table holds more than 7,500 clones, 60% to 80% found once. The specimen was lung tumor tissue. This clonotype was sampled from a human donor with non-small cell lung cancer.

The CDR3 bases are TGCAGCGTCCCACAGCTCGGGGCGCTTGGCTACACCTTC. This translates into CSVPQLGALGYTF. The chain links TRBV29-1 to TRBJ1-2; perhaps TRBD1 as D (5 bases). Per the germline V gene, CDR1 is SQVTM and CDR2 is ANQGSEA. Trimming pared 6 bases from V and 7 bases from J, leaving 18 bases between. The CDR3 runs 13 residues.